The source of this T cell receptor (beta chain) is a study of control samples from healthy donors and cancer patients. The V segment lost 3 bases and the J segment 4 bases; nucleotides outside the gene matches: 9. This CDR3 is 18 amino acids long. Germline CDR1 and CDR2: KGHSH and LQKENI. TCRdb's table, derived via immunoSEQ multiplex PCR, lists solely in-frame clones and lacks some. The sample holds about 140,000 clones, about 89% seen once. The specimen sequenced was blood. This receptor was obtained from a man in his late teens or twenties in good health. The chain combines TRBV18 with TRBJ1-4; 12 positions match TRBD1. DNA for the CDR3: TGTGCCAGCTCACCTCTAACCGGGACAGGGGGCCTTAATGAAAAACTGTTTTTT. It encodes CASSPLTGTGGLNEKLFF. The full variable domain, rest sourced from reference TRBV18 and TRBJ1-4, is NAGVMQNPRHLVRRRGQEARLRCSPMKGHSHVYWYRQLPEEGLKFMVYLQKENIIDESGMPKERFSAEFPKEGPSILRIQQVVRGDSAAYFCASSPLTGTGGLNEKLFFGSGTQLSVL.